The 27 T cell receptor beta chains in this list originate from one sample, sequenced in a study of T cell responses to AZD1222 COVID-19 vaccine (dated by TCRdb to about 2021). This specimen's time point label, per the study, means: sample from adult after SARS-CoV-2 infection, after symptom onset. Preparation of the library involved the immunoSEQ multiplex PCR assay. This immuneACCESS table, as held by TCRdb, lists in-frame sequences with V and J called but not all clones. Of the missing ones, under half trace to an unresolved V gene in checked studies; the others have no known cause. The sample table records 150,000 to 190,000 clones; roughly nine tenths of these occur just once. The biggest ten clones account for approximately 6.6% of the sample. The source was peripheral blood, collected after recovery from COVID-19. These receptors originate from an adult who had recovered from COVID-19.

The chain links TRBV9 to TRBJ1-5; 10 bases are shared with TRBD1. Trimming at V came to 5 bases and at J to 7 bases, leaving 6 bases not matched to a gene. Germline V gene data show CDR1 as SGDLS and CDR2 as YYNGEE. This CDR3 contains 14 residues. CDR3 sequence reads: CASSAGTGAQPQHF. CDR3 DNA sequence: TGTGCCAGCAGTGCCGGGACAGGGGCCCAGCCCCAGCATTTT.

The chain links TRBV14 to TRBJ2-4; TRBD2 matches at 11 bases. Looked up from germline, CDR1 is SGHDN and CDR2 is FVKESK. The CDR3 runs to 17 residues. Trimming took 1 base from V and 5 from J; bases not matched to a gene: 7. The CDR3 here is CASSQGLPGLAENIQYF. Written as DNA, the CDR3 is TGTGCCAGCAGCCAAGGGTTACCGGGACTAGCGGAAAACATTCAGTACTTC. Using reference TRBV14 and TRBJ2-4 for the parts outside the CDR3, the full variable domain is EAGVTQFPSHSVIEKGQTVTLRCDPISGHDNLYWYRRVMGKEIKFLLHFVKESKQDESGMPNNRFLAERTGGTYSTLKVQPAELEDSGVYFCASSQGLPGLAENIQYFGAGTRLSVL.

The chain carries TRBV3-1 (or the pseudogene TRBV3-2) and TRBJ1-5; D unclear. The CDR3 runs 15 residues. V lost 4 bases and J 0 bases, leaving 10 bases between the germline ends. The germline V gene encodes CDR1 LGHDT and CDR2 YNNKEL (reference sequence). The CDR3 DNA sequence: TGTGCCAGCAGCCCCGACATTGCTAGCAATCAGCCCCAGCATTTT. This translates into CASSPDIASNQPQHF.

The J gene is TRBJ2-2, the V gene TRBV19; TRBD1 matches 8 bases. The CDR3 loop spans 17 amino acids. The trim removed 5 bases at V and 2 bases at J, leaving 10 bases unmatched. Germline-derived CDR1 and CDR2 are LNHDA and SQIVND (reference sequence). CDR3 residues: CASSGDTRGLNTGELFF. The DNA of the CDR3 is TGTGCCAGTAGTGGGGATACCAGGGGGCTCAACACCGGGGAGCTGTTTTTT.

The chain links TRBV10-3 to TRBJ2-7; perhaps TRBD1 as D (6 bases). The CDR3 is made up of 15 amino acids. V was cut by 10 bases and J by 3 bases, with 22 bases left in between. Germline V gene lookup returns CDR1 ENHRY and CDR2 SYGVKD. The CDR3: CATSPSGTFLYEQYF. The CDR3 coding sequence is TGTGCCACCTCACCCTCCGGGACATTCCTCTACGAGCAGTACTTC.

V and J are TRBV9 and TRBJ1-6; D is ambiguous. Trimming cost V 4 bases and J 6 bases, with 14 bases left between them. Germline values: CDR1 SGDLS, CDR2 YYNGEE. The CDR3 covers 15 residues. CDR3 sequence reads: CASSPPQAINSPLHF. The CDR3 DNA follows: TGTGCCAGCAGCCCGCCTCAGGCCATTAATTCACCCCTCCACTTT.

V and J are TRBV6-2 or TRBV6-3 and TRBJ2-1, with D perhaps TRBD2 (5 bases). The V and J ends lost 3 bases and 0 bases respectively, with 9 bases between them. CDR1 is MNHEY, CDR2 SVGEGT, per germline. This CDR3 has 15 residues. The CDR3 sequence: CASSYSESSYNEQFF. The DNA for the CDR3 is TGTGCCAGCAGTTATAGCGAAAGCTCCTACAATGAGCAGTTCTTC.

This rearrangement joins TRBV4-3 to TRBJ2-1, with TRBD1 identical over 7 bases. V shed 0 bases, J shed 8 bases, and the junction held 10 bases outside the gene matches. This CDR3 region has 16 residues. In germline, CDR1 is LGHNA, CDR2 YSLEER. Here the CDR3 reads CASSQEGEGAAYEQFF. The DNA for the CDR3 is TGCGCCAGCAGCCAAGAGGGAGAGGGGGCGGCCTATGAGCAGTTCTTC.

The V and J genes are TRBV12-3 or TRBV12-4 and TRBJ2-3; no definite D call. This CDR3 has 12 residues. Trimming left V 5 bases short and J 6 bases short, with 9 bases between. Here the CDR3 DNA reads TGTGCCAGCAGTGGTAGCAGCGATACGCAGTATTTT. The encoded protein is CASSGSSDTQYF.

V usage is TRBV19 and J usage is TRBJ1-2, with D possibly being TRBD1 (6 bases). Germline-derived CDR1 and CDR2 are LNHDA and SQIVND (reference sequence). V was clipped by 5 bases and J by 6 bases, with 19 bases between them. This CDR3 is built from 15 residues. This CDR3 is CASSPRTAGADGYTF. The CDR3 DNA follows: TGTGCCAGTAGTCCTCGGACAGCCGGAGCTGATGGCTACACCTTC.

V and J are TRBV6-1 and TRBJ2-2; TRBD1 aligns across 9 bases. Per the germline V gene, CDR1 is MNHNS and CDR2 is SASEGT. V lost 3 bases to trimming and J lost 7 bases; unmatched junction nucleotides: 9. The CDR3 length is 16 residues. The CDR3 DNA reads TGTGCCAGCAGTGACCCCGGGACAGGGCACGTCGGGGAGCTGTTTTTT. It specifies CASSDPGTGHVGELFF.

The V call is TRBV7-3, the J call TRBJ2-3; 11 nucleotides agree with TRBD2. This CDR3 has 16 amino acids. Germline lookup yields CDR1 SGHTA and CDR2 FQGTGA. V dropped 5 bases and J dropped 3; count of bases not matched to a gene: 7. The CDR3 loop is CASSPAASGRTDTQYF. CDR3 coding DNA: TGTGCCAGCAGCCCCGCGGCTAGCGGGAGGACAGATACGCAGTATTTT.

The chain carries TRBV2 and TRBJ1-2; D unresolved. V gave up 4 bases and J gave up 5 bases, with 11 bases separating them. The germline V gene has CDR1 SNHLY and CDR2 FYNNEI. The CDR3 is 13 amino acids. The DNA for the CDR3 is TGTGCCAGCAGTGCCCAGGTTCCGTATGGCTACACCTTC. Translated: CASSAQVPYGYTF.

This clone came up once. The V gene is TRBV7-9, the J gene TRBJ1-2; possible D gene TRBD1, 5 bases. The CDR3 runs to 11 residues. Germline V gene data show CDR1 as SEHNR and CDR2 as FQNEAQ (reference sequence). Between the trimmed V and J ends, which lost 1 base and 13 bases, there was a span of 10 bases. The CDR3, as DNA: TGTGCCAGCAGCTTAGGTTGGGGGATCACCTTC. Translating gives CASSLGWGITF. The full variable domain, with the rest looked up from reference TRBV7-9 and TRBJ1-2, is DTGVSQNPRHKITKRGQNVTFRCDPISEHNRLYWYRQTLGQGPEFLTYFQNEAQLEKSRLLSDRFSAERPKGSFSTLEIQRTEQGDSAMYLCASSLGWGITFGSGTRLTVV.

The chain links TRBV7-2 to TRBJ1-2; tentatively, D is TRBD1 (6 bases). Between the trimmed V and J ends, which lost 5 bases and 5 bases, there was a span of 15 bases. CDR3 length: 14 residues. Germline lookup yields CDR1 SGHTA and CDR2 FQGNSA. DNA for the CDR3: TGTGCCAGCAGCGCGGGACACACGGTTTATGGCTACACCTTC. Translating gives CASSAGHTVYGYTF.

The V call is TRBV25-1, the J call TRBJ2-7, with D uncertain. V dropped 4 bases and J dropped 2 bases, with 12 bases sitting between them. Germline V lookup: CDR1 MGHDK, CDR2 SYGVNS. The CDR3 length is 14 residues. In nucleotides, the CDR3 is TGTGCCAGCAGTGGGGCCGGGCAGACCTACGAGCAGTACTTC. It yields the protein CASSGAGQTYEQYF.

The CDR3 DNA follows: TGTGCCTCGACTTGGGAGGCCAAAAACATTCAGTACTTC. Amino acids: CASTWEAKNIQYF. The chain recombines TRBV2 with TRBJ2-4, with a tentative D call TRBD2 (5 bases). The CDR3 has 13 residues. Germline CDR1 SNHLY, CDR2 FYNNEI. Trimming removed 11 bases at V and 1 base at J, with 12 bases between.

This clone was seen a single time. The CDR3 loop reads CASSPLGTGGNEQYF. Written as DNA, the CDR3 is TGTGCCAGCTCACCACTTGGGACAGGGGGAAACGAGCAGTACTTC. The gene calls are TRBV18 and TRBJ2-7, with 11 positions matching TRBD1. This CDR3 spans 15 amino acids. Trimming at V came to 1 base and at J to 5 bases, leaving 4 bases not matched to a gene. In germline, CDR1 is KGHSH, CDR2 LQKENI.

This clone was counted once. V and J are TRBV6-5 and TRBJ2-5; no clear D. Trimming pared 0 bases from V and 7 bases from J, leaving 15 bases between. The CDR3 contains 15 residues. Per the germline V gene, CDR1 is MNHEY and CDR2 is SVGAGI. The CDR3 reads CASSYSPSIKGTQYF. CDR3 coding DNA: TGTGCCAGCAGTTACTCTCCCTCAATCAAGGGGACCCAGTACTTC.

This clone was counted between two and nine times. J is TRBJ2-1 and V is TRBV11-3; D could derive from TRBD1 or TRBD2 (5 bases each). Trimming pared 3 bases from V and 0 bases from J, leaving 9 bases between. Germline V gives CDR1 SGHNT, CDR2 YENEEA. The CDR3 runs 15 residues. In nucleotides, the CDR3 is TGTGCCAGCAGCTTGGACGGGACCTCCTACAATGAGCAGTTCTTC. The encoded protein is CASSLDGTSYNEQFF.

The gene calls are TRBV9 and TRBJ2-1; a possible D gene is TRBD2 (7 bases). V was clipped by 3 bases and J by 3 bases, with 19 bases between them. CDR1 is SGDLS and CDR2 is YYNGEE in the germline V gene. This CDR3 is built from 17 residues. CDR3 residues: CASSGATRGGGYNEQFF. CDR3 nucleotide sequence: TGTGCCAGCAGCGGGGCTACTAGGGGAGGGGGCTACAATGAGCAGTTCTTC.

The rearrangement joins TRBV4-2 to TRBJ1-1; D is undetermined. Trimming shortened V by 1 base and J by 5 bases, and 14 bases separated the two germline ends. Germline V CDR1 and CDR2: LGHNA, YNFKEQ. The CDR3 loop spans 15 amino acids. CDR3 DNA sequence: TGTGCCAGCAGCCAAGCCGACAATCCAGAGACTGAAGCTTTCTTT. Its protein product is CASSQADNPETEAFF.

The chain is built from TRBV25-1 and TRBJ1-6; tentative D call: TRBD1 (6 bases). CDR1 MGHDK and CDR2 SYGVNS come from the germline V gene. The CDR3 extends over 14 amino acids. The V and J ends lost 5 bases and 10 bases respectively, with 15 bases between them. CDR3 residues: CASSWGHLTSPLHF. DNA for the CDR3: TGTGCCAGCAGTTGGGGACACCTCACCTCACCCCTCCACTTT.

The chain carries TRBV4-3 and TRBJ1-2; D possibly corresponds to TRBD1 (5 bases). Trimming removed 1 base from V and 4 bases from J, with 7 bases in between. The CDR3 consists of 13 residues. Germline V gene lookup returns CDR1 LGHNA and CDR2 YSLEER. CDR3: CASSQGQGYGYTF. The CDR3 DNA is TGCGCCAGCAGCCAAGGCCAGGGCTATGGCTACACCTTC.

The CDR3 sequence is CASSQEGRGMTTEAFF. For the CDR3, the DNA is TGTGCCAGCAGCCAAGAAGGGAGAGGGATGACAACTGAAGCTTTCTTT. The chain has TRBV3-1 (or the pseudogene TRBV3-2) and TRBJ1-1; no firm D call. The V end was cut by 0 bases, the J end by 5 bases, with 16 bases between. Germline V gives CDR1 LGHDT, CDR2 YNNKEL (reference sequence). This CDR3 has 16 amino acids.

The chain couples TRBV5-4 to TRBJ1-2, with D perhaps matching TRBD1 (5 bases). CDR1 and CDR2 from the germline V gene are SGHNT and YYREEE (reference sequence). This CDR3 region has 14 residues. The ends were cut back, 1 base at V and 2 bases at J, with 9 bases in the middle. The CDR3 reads CASSLSQANYGYTF. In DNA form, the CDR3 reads TGTGCCAGCAGCTTGTCACAGGCCAACTATGGCTACACCTTC.

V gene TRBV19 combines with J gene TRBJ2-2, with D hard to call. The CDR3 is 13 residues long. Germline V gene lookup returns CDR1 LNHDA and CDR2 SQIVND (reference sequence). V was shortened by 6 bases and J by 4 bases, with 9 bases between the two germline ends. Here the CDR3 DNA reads TGTGCCAGTAGAGAAAAAGGCACCGGGGAGCTGTTTTTT. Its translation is CASREKGTGELFF.